This T cell receptor beta chain was observed in a study of T cells in Graves' hyperthyroidism and ophthalmopathy. RNA transcripts yielded amplified TCR beta CDR3 regions. The HTBI primer set drove a first-round RT-PCR of the TCR CDR3. One entry per CDR3 protein, called by TCRdb with MiXCR from the multiplex PCR reads. The table shows around 620,000 distinct CDR3 sequences, with around 42% occurring only once. Ten or more counts support this clonotype. Its antigen remains unidentified. Study-wide results and caveats: Ophthalmopathy was distinguished from stable hyperthyroidism by 13 V-J signatures.

Researchers barred patients who had uncontrolled infection, other autoimmune disease, pregnancy or lactation. Trimming took 0 bases from V and 4 from J, leaving 13 bases between them. The germline V gene encodes CDR1 MGHRA and CDR2 YSYEKL. The CDR3 has 15 amino acids. This rearrangement joins TRBV4-1 to TRBJ2-7; D gene unclear. Sequencing was done on a sample of peripheral blood or thyroid tissue (not recorded which). The receptor's source is an adult woman with Graves' disease, either hyperthyroidism or ophthalmopathy (not recorded which). CDR3 bases: TGCGCCAGCAGCCAAGATCTAGGCCAAGGATACGAGCAGTACTTC. It translates to CASSQDLGQGYEQYF.